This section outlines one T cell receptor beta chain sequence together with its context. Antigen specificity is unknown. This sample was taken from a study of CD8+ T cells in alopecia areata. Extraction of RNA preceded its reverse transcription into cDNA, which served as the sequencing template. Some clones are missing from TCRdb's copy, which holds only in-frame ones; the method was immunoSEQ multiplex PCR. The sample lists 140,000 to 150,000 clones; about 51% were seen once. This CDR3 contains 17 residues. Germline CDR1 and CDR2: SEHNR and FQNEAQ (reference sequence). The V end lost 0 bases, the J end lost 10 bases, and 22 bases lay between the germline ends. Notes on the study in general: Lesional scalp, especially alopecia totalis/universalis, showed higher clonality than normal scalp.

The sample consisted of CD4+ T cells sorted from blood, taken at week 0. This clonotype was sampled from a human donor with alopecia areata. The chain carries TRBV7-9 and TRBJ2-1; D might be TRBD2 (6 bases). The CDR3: CASSLARQQLARMEQFF. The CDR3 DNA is TGTGCCAGCAGCTTAGCGCGACAGCAACTAGCCAGAATGGAGCAGTTCTTC.